This TCR beta chain was sequenced in a study of blood T cell repertoires in COVID-19. Across the whole study: Sources were T cells, B-cell-depleted T cells, or PBMCs; the material itself was cDNA or gDNA.

CDR1 LGHDT and CDR2 YNNKEL come from the germline V gene (reference sequence). The CDR3 loop spans 16 amino acids. V was pared by 1 base and J by 2 bases, with 2 bases of the junction left unmatched. Recovered status in Cohort 3 required two negative PCRs, clearance, or symptom resolution. The assay was immunoSEQ multiplex PCR, and TCRdb's table has in-frame clones only and misses some. Seen here are about 310,000 clones, around nine tenths observed once, and the top ten hold 9.5%. V gene TRBV3-1 (or the pseudogene TRBV3-2) combines with J gene TRBJ2-7; 13 nucleotides align to TRBD2. The TCR was taken from a woman in her thirties or forties who had recovered from COVID-19. Sequences were obtained from PBMCs or T cells enriched from blood (not recorded which). CDR3 bases: TGTGCCAGCAGCCAAGGGACTAGCGGGAGAACCTACGAGCAGTACTTC. The encoded protein is CASSQGTSGRTYEQYF.